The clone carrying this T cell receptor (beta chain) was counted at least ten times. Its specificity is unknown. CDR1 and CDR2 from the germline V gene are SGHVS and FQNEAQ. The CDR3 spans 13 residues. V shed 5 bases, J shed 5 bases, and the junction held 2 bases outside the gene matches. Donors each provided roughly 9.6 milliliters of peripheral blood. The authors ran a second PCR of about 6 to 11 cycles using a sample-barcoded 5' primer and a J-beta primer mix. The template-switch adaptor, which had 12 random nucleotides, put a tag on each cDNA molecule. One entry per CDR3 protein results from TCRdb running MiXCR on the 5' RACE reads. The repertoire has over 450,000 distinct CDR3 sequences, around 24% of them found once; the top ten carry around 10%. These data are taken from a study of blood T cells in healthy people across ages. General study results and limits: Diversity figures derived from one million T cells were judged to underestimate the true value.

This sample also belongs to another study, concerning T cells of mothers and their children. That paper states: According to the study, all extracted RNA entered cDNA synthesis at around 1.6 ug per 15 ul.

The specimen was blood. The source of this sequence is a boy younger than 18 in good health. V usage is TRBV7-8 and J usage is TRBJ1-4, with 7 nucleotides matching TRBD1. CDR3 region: CASSPTGNEKLFF. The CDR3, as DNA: TGTGCCAGCAGCCCGACAGGGAATGAAAAACTGTTTTTT. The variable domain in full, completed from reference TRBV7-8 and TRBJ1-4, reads GAGVSQSPRYKVAKRGQDVALRCDPISGHVSLFWYQQALGQGPEFLTYFQNEAQLDKSGLPSDRFFAERPEGSVSTLKIQRTQQEDSAVYLCASSPTGNEKLFFGSGTQLSVL.